The 4 T cell receptor beta chains in this list originate from one sample, sequenced in a study of cytomegalovirus exposure and HLA in healthy donors. The PCR made use of 60 Vbeta and 13 Jbeta primers. Libraries were prepared by immunoSEQ multiplex PCR; TCRdb keeps only in-frame clonotypes and omits some of them. The sample includes around 150,000 clones, roughly 78% of them seen just once. Specimen: PBMCs. Receptors were obtained from a man in his thirties or forties in good health.

The V gene is TRBV28, the J gene TRBJ2-2, with 7 bases aligning to TRBD1. This CDR3 has 16 amino acids. Germline-derived CDR1 and CDR2 are MDHEN and SYDVKM. J gave up 1 base and V 10 bases, and 12 bases lay outside the gene matches. This CDR3 reads CATLRIGTENTGELFF. DNA for the CDR3: TGTGCCACCCTAAGAATCGGGACAGAGAACACCGGGGAGCTGTTTTTT.

This rearrangement joins TRBV6-1 to TRBJ2-7, with 7 bases aligning to TRBD2. Germline V gene sequence: CDR1 MNHNS, CDR2 SASEGT. The CDR3 sequence is 14 residues long. V lost 6 bases to trimming and J lost 2 bases; unmatched junction nucleotides: 7. The CDR3 DNA sequence: TGTGCCAGCAGGAAGACTAGCCCGCCCTACGAGCAGTACTTC. Translating gives CASRKTSPPYEQYF.

The CDR3 spells CASSYRTGQNQPQHF. CDR3 nucleotides: TGTGCCAGCAGTTACAGAACGGGACAGAATCAGCCCCAGCATTTT. The J gene is TRBJ1-5, the V gene TRBV6-5; TRBD1 matches 7 bases. Trimming cost V 2 bases and J 4 bases; bases outside gene matches: 5. The CDR3 has 15 residues. From germline, CDR1 is MNHEY and CDR2 SVGAGI.

For the CDR3, the DNA is TGTGCCAGCAGTACTATCGGGGTTGGCCCACCCCTCCACTTT. Protein product: CASSTIGVGPPLHF. The rearrangement uses TRBV6-6 and TRBJ1-6, with D uncertain. V dropped 5 bases and J dropped 11 bases, with 16 bases sitting between them. Germline V gene sequence: CDR1 MNHNY, CDR2 SVGAGI (reference sequence). There are 14 residues in the CDR3.